A selection of T cell receptor beta chains follows, all from one sample in a study of CD8 T cells in Susac syndrome. TCRdb fed the immunoSEQ multiplex PCR reads into MiXCR, producing one record per CDR3 protein. Of a few hundred thousand distinct CDR3 sequences detected, 89% appear once; the ten largest clones hold approximately 0.18%. Sequenced: CD8+ T cells from PBMCs. The receptors stem from a human donor with multiple sclerosis. Each CDR3 is given with its conserved first and last residue. D genes are given only for firm matches. The size entry is marked missing in some rows and otherwise reads once, few, many or a size class.

- TRBJ2-7 TRBD1 TRBV7-9 CASSFTTGVHEQYF TGTGCCAGCAGCTTCACAACAGGGGTGCACGAGCAGTACTTC
- TRBJ2-7 - TRBV7-9 CASSFAPSEQYF TGTGCCAGCAGCTTTGCTCCTTCCGAGCAGTACTTC
- TRBJ2-1 TRBD2 TRBV9 CASSVLGLAGGDEQFF TGTGCCAGCAGCGTATTGGGACTAGCGGGAGGCGATGAGCAGTTCTTC
- TRBJ2-1 TRBD2 TRBV7-8 CASSPVLPGLADLAGGNEQFF TGTGCCAGCAGCCCGGTGCTACCGGGACTAGCGGACCTCGCTGGAGGCAATGAGCAGTTCTTC
- TRBJ2-6 - TRBV7-9 CASSPTQTGANVLTF TGTGCCAGCAGCCCTACCCAGACTGGGGCCAACGTCCTGACTTTC
once TRBJ1-1 - TRBV7-8 CASSLPRGEFNTEAFF TGTGCCAGCAGCTTACCCCGGGGAGAATTCAACACTGAAGCTTTCTTT
- TRBJ2-2 TRBD2 TRBV30 CAWSALGGVGSGELFF TGTGCCTGGAGCGCACTGGGGGGGGTCGGCTCCGGGGAGCTGTTTTTT
- TRBJ2-7 - TRBV6-1 CASSEAEGAYEQYF TGTGCCAGCAGTGAAGCAGAGGGGGCCTACGAGCAGTACTTC
- TRBJ2-2 - TRBV21-1 CASSAGAVTGELFF TGTGCCAGCAGTGCGGGGGCTGTCACCGGGGAGCTGTTTTTT
- TRBJ1-5 - TRBV6-2/TRBV6-3 CASSYRSGSQPQHF TGTGCCAGCAGTTACAGGTCAGGGAGCCAGCCCCAGCATTTT
- TRBJ1-5 - TRBV28 CASSLGSKPQHF TGTGCCAGCAGTTTAGGCAGCAAGCCCCAGCATTTT
- TRBJ1-4 TRBD1 TRBV25-1 CASSDSQGTANEKLFF TGTGCCAGCAGTGACTCCCAGGGGACAGCGAATGAAAAACTGTTTTTT
- TRBJ2-7 - TRBV27 CASSPLEGRYEQYF TGTGCCAGCAGTCCTCTCGAGGGCCGCTACGAGCAGTACTTC
few TRBJ1-2 - TRBV13 CASSLGAGDGYTF TGTGCCAGCAGCTTAGGTGCCGGGGATGGCTACACCTTC
- TRBJ2-1 - TRBV7-8 CASSLLRSEKGNEQFF TGTGCCAGCAGCTTACTCCGGTCAGAAAAGGGCAATGAGCAGTTCTTC
- TRBJ1-1 - TRBV30 CAWSVWENTEAFF TGTGCCTGGAGTGTATGGGAGAACACTGAAGCTTTCTTT
- TRBJ2-3 TRBD2 TRBV15 CATSRERGGTDTQYF TGTGCCACCAGCAGGGAGCGGGGGGGCACAGATACGCAGTATTTT
- TRBJ1-5 - TRBV4-3 CASSQVRDSNQPQHF TGCGCCAGCAGCCAAGTAAGAGATAGCAATCAGCCCCAGCATTTT
- TRBJ2-2 TRBD2 TRBV19 CASRLAGGGAGELFF TGTGCCAGTAGACTAGCGGGAGGGGGAGCCGGGGAGCTGTTTTTT
once TRBJ2-7 TRBD1 TRBV6-6 CASSYLPGTGGHEQYF TGTGCCAGCAGTTACCTTCCGGGGACAGGGGGCCACGAGCAGTACTTC
once TRBJ2-1 - TRBV27 CASSLALSYNEQFF TGTGCCAGCAGTCTAGCTTTGTCCTACAATGAGCAGTTCTTC
once TRBJ2-5 - TRBV20-1 CSASWSMGTQYF TGCAGTGCTAGTTGGTCCATGGGGACCCAGTACTTC
- TRBJ2-3 - TRBV3-1 CASSQAGPDTQYF TGTGCCAGCAGCCAAGCTGGTCCAGATACGCAGTATTTT
- TRBJ2-1 TRBD1 TRBV2 CAVPGQGTGNEQFF TGTGCCGTCCCGGGACAGGGGACGGGCAATGAGCAGTTCTTC
- TRBJ2-5 - TRBV15 CATSTDGSYQETQYF TGTGCCACCAGCACCGACGGGAGCTACCAAGAGACCCAGTACTTC
- TRBJ2-1 - TRBV7-3 CASSSGGDLYNEQFF TGTGCCAGCAGCTCAGGGGGGGACCTATACAATGAGCAGTTCTTC
- TRBJ1-4 - TRBV11-2 CASSNFVGTTNEKLFF TGTGCCAGCAGCAATTTCGTGGGGACAACTAATGAAAAACTGTTTTTT
- TRBJ2-3 - TRBV5-1 CASFLGTGPSTDTQYF TGCGCCAGCTTCCTTGGAACAGGGCCTAGCACAGATACGCAGTATTTT
- TRBJ2-1 - TRBV19 CASSIVGTYNEQFF TGTGCCAGTAGTATAGTAGGGACTTACAATGAGCAGTTCTTC
- TRBJ1-1 - TRBV15 CATSRLRGLNTEAFF TGTGCCACCAGCAGACTGCGGGGCCTGAACACTGAAGCTTTCTTT
- TRBJ1-5 TRBD1 TRBV12-3/TRBV12-4 CASGTGGNQPQHF TGTGCCAGCGGGACAGGGGGCAATCAGCCCCAGCATTTT
- TRBJ2-1 - TRBV9 CASSPRTYNEQFF TGTGCCAGCAGCCCTCGGACTTACAATGAGCAGTTCTTC
- TRBJ1-5 TRBD1 TRBV28 CASSQDRGLQPQHF TGTGCCAGCAGTCAGGACAGGGGGTTGCAGCCCCAGCATTTT
- TRBJ1-2 TRBD1 TRBV5-4 CASTSDRGDYGYTF TGTGCCAGCACCTCAGACAGGGGAGACTATGGCTACACCTTC
- TRBJ2-7 TRBD2 TRBV20-1 CSARVGSGVHAYEQYF TGCAGTGCTAGAGTGGGGAGCGGGGTCCACGCCTACGAGCAGTACTTC
- TRBJ2-2 - TRBV9 CASSVGGGPTGAGGELFF TGTGCCAGCAGCGTAGGAGGGGGGCCTACGGGAGCCGGCGGGGAGCTGTTTTTT
- TRBJ2-3 - TRBV11-2 CASSWWARSDTQYF TGTGCCAGCAGCTGGTGGGCGCGCTCAGATACGCAGTATTTT
- TRBJ2-1 - TRBV20-1 CSARDWSSPEASYNEQFF TGCAGTGCGAGAGATTGGTCTAGCCCAGAGGCCTCCTACAATGAGCAGTTCTTC
- TRBJ2-1 TRBD2 TRBV24-1 CATSGTSGSNEQFF TGTGCCACCAGTGGGACTAGCGGGAGCAATGAGCAGTTCTTC
once TRBJ1-5 TRBD1 TRBV10-3 CAISILPPTGPSNQPQHF TGTGCCATCAGTATCCTCCCCCCGACAGGGCCTAGCAATCAGCCCCAGCATTTT
- TRBJ1-2 TRBD1 TRBV27 CASRGQFLNYGYTF TGTGCCAGCAGGGGACAGTTCCTAAACTATGGCTACACCTTC
once TRBJ1-2 TRBD1 TRBV20-1 CSARPANPTGPYGYTF TGCAGTGCTAGACCTGCTAACCCGACAGGGCCCTATGGCTACACCTTC
- TRBJ2-3 - TRBV27 CASSLFIGSQVDTQYF TGTGCCAGCAGTTTATTTATCGGATCGCAGGTGGATACGCAGTATTTT
- TRBJ2-4 TRBD1 TRBV10-3 CAISEKPGQGDIQYF TGTGCCATCAGTGAAAAGCCGGGACAGGGTGACATTCAGTACTTC
once TRBJ2-7 - TRBV2 CASRSGDISYEQYF TGTGCCAGCCGCTCCGGGGACATCTCCTACGAGCAGTACTTC
- TRBJ2-1 - TRBV9 CASGTGEQFF TGTGCCAGCGGGACTGGAGAGCAGTTCTTC
- TRBJ2-3 TRBD1 TRBV6-6 CASRPRPGQSTDTQYF TGTGCCAGCAGACCCCGACCGGGACAGAGCACAGATACGCAGTATTTT
- TRBJ1-1 - TRBV6-2/TRBV6-3 CASTLGVSAFF TGTGCCAGCACCCTAGGGGTATCAGCTTTCTTT
- TRBJ1-5 - TRBV27 CASSLYPDSNQPQHF TGTGCCAGCAGTTTATATCCAGATAGCAATCAGCCCCAGCATTTT
- TRBJ1-1 - TRBV7-2 CASSLLIDGTEAFF TGTGCCAGCAGCTTATTGATCGATGGCACTGAAGCTTTCTTT
- TRBJ2-1 - TRBV10-3 CAISESEGSGSNEQFF TGTGCCATCAGTGAGTCCGAGGGTTCTGGGTCCAATGAGCAGTTCTTC
- TRBJ1-1 - TRBV20-1 CSARDHGDTEAFF TGCAGTGCTAGAGATCACGGGGACACTGAAGCTTTCTTT
- TRBJ2-5 TRBD2 TRBV29-1 CSVELLRESDGMETQYF TGCAGCGTTGAACTGTTGCGGGAGAGCGATGGCATGGAGACCCAGTACTTC
- TRBJ2-1 - TRBV6-2/TRBV6-3 CASSYTHYNEQFF TGTGCCAGCAGTTACACTCACTACAATGAGCAGTTCTTC
- TRBJ1-5 - TRBV20-1 CSARSKMSQPQHF TGCAGTGCTAGAAGCAAGATGAGTCAGCCCCAGCATTTT